This TCR beta chain was recovered during a study of blood T cell repertoires in COVID-19 (dated by TCRdb to the early 2020s). Context from the whole study: The collaborator samples originated in the United States, Italy and Spain and spanned the acute and convalescent phases of COVID-19. The material from the prospective study consisted of cDNA or gDNA derived from T cells, B-cell-depleted T cells, or PBMCs. A de-identified subject ID, COVID-19 status, age in years and sex were almost always included in the sample metadata. Where available, HLA class I and class II types were taken from metadata supplied by the sample provider and were not determined by assay-based typing. Subjects who had been exposed to COVID-19, were actively infected with it, or had recovered from it provided the deeply sampled blood TCRbeta repertoires that made up the dataset. Samples were obtained from the ongoing ImmuneRACE study (first 160 participants) and from over a thousand subjects provided by 6 global collaborators. A freely available public database, intended as a resource for researchers studying the immune response to SARS-CoV-2, is where the repertoires were released.

Broader findings and caveats from the paper: Clinical and demographic metadata were provided uncurated, with the amount varying by source and participant.

TCRbeta CDR3 regions were amplified from genomic DNA by means of the immunoSEQ Assay, a bias-controlled multiplex PCR. From the authors' description of their analysis: Within the assay, amplification of reference gene primers was used to estimate how many nucleated cells each sample contained. To quantify the absolute abundance of each unique TCRbeta CDR3 rearrangement, sequence reads were collapsed and filtered. For each sample, productive Simpson clonality was calculated as the square root of Simpson's diversity index across productive rearrangements. TCRdb's version of the immuneACCESS table is confined to in-frame rearrangements and falls short of the full clone set. An unresolved V gene accounts for under half of the shortfall where checked; the remainder is of unknown origin. V and J calls plus clone size are reproduced from that table; the DNA served to infer D and trimming. The sample profile shows tens of thousands of clones; over 70% of them were found once. 9.5% to 13% of the sample comes from the top ten.

One collaborating source in Seattle enrolled patients during active infection and followed them longitudinally through the course of disease. Each collaborating institution followed its own protocols to collect whole blood in K2EDTA tubes. For TCRbeta analysis, collaborator samples were shipped as frozen whole blood, as isolated PBMCs, or as DNA extracted from either sample type. As regards this clone: Its cognate antigen has yet to be identified. There are no base qualities to consult, and no much larger clone falls within one base.

Sequencing used peripheral blood. The clonotype was recovered from a man aged 30-40 years with COVID-19, enrolled during active disease.

The nucleotide sequence reads TGTGCCAGCAGGCTCCCGACGGGTAGGAACACTGAAGCTTTCTTT. This encodes CASRLPTGRNTEAFF. The chain is encoded by TRBV28 joined to TRBJ1-1; too little of a D gene remains to name it. The germline V gene supplies CDR1 MDHEN and CDR2 SYDVKM. Relative to germline, V is 6 bases shorter and J is 1 base shorter, with 15 bases between their ends. From cysteine to phenylalanine, the CDR3 is 15 amino acids long. Here the CDR3 DNA is all that survives: 45 bases in frame from base 1.